This TCR beta chain was profiled in a study of blood T cell repertoires in COVID-19. Trimming took 3 bases from V and 10 from J, leaving 13 bases between them. The CDR3 runs to 13 residues. Looked up from germline, CDR1 is LGHNA and CDR2 is YNFKEQ. Here immunoSEQ multiplex PCR was the method, and the copy in TCRdb shows in-frame clones only, minus some. This sample yields approximately 220,000 clones, of which around 83% are seen a single time; around 2.9% belongs to the top ten. The chain carries TRBV4-2 and TRBJ2-1, with D possibly being TRBD2 (6 bases). The source of this sequence is a man aged 45-65 years who had recovered from COVID-19. The sample was peripheral blood. The CDR3 loop is CASSQRSAGEQFF. CDR3 coding DNA: TGTGCCAGCAGCCAGCGATCTGCGGGAGAGCAGTTCTTC.